The entry that follows covers one T cell receptor beta chain sequence. Profiled with immunoSEQ multiplex PCR; TCRdb holds only in-frame clones, not every one. The sample records fewer than 90,000 clones, 85% to 95% being singletons. The CDR3 contains 16 residues. V was clipped by 0 bases and J by 3 bases; unmatched bases: 6. Germline V lookup: CDR1 KGHSH, CDR2 LQKENI. This specimen belongs to a study of technical replicates of blood from several donors. The TCR sequence derives from a human donor in good health. This rearrangement joins TRBV18 to TRBJ2-5; 8 nucleotides align to TRBD1. Source material: T cells isolated from PBMCs. CDR3 nucleotides: TGTGCCAGCTCACCACCCTTGGACAGGGTCAAAGAGACCCAGTACTTC. Translation gives CASSPPLDRVKETQYF.